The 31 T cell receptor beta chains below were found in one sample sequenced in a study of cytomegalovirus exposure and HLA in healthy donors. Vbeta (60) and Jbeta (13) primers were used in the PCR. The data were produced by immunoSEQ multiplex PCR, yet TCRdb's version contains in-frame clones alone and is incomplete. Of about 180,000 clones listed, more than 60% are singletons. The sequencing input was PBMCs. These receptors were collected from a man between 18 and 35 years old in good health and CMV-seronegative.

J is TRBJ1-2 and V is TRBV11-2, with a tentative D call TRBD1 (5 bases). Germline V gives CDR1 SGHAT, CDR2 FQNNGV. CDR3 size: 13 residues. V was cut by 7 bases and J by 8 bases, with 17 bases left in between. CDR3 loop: CASTSHFGGGYTF. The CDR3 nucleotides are TGTGCCAGCACGTCCCACTTCGGGGGGGGCTACACCTTC. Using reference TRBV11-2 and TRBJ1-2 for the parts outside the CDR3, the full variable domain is EAGVAQSPRYKIIEKRQSVAFWCNPISGHATLYWYQQILGQGPKLLIQFQNNGVVDDSQLPKDRFSAERLKGVDSTLKIQPAKLEDSAVYLCASTSHFGGGYTFGSGTRLTVV.

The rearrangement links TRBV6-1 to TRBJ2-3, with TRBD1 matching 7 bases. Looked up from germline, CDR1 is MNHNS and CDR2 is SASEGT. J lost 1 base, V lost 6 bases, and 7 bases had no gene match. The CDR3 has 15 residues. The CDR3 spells CASRRQGSGTDTQYF. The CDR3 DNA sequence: TGTGCCAGCAGGAGACAGGGCTCGGGCACAGATACGCAGTATTTT.

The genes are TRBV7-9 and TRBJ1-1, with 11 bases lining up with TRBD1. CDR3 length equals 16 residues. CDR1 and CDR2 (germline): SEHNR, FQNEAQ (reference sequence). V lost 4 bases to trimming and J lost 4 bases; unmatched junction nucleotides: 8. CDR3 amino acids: CASSSGQGAVGTEAFF. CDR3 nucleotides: TGTGCCAGCAGCTCAGGACAGGGGGCCGTAGGCACTGAAGCTTTCTTT.

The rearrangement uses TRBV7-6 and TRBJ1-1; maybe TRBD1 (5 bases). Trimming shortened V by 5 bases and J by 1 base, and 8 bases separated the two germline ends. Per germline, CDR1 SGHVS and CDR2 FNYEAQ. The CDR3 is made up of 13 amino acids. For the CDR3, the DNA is TGTGCCAGCAGCCAAAGGGGGAACACTGAAGCTTTCTTT. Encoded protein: CASSQRGNTEAFF.

CDR3 in amino acids: CASSRFLGGQGNTDTQYF. In DNA, the CDR3 is TGTGCCAGCAGCCGATTCCTCGGAGGACAGGGAAATACAGATACGCAGTATTTT. The chain uses TRBV7-2 and TRBJ2-3; 8 bases fit TRBD1. V lost 5 bases, J lost 3 bases, and 16 bases stayed unmatched. The germline V gene encodes CDR1 SGHTA and CDR2 FQGNSA. CDR3 length equals 18 residues. The full variable domain, with the rest looked up from reference TRBV7-2 and TRBJ2-3, is GAGVSQSPSNKVTEKGKDVELRCDPISGHTALYWYRQSLGQGLEFLIYFQGNSAPDKSGLPSDRFSAERTGGSVSTLTIQRTQQEDSAVYLCASSRFLGGQGNTDTQYFGPGTRLTVL.

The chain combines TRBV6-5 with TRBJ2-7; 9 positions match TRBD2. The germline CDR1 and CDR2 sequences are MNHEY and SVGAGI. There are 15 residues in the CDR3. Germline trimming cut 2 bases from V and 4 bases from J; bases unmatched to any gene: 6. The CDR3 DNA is TGTGCCAGCAGTTACAAGCGGCTAGCGGGGTACGAGCAGTACTTC. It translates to CASSYKRLAGYEQYF.

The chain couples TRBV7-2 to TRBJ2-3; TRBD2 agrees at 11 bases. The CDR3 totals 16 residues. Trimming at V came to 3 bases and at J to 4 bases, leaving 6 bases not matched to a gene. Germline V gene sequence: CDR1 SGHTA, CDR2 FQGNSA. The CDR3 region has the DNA TGTGCCAGCAGCTTTAGCGGGAGGGGCACGGCAGATACGCAGTATTTT. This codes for CASSFSGRGTADTQYF.

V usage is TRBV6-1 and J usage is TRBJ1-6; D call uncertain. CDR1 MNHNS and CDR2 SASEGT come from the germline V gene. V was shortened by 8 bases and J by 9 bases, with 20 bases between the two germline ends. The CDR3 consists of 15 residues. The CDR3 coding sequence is TGTGCCAGCGATCTAGGCGAGGGCCGGGGTTCACCCCTCCACTTT. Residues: CASDLGEGRGSPLHF.

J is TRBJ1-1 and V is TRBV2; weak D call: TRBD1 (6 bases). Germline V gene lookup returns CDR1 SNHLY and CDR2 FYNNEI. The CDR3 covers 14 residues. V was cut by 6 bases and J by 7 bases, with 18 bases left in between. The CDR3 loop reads CASSVGHRRDEAFF. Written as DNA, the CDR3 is TGTGCCAGCAGCGTGGGACATCGAAGGGATGAAGCTTTCTTT.

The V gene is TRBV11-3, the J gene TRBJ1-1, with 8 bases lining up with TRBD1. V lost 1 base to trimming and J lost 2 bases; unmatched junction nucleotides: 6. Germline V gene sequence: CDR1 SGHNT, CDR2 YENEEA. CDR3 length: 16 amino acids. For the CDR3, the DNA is TGTGCCAGCAGCTTAGGCCAAGGACAGGGAAACACTGAAGCTTTCTTT. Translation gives CASSLGQGQGNTEAFF.

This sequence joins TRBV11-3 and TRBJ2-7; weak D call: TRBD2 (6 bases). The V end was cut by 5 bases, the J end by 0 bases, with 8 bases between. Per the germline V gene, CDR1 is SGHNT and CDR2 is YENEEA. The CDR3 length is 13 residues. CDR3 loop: CASSRGLSYEQYF. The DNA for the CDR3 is TGTGCCAGCAGCCGGGGACTCTCCTACGAGCAGTACTTC.

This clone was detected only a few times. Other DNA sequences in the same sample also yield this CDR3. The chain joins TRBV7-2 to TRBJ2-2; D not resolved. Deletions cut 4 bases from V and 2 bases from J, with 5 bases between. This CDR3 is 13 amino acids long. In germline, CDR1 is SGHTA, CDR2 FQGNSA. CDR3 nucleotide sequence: TGTGCCAGCAGCTCGACTAACACCGGGGAGCTGTTTTTT. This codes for CASSSTNTGELFF.

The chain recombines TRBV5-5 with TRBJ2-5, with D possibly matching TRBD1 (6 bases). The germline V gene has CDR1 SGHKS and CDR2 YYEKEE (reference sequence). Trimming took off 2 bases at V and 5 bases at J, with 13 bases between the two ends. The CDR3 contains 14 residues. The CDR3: CASSLTRGGETQYF. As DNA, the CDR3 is TGTGCCAGCAGCTTAACCAGGGGCGGGGAGACCCAGTACTTC.

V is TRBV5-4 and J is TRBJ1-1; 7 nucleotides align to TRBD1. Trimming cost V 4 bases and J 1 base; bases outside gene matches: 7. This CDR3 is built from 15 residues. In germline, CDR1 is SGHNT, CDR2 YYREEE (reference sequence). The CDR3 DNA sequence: TGTGCCAGCAGCCTACCTGGACAGGAGAACACTGAAGCTTTCTTT. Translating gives CASSLPGQENTEAFF.

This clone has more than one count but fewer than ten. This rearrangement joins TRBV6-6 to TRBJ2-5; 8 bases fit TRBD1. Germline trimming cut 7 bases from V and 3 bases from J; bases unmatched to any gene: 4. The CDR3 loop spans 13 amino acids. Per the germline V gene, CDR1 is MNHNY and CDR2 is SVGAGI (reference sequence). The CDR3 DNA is TGTGCCAGCACCCCGGACAGGGAAGAGACCCAGTACTTC. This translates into CASTPDREETQYF.

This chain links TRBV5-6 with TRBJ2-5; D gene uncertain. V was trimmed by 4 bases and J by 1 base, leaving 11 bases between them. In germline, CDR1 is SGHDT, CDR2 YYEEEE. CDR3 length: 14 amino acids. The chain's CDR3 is CASSVDLGQETQYF. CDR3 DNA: TGTGCCAGCAGCGTCGACTTGGGCCAAGAGACCCAGTACTTC.

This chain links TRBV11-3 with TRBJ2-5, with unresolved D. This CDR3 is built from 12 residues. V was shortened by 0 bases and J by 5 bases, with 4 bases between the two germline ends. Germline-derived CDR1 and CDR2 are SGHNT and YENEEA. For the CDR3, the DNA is TGTGCCAGCAGCTTAGATCGGGAGACCCAGTACTTC. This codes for CASSLDRETQYF.

The CDR3 spells CASSDGLAGYNEQFF. DNA of the CDR3: TGTGCCAGCAGTGATGGACTAGCGGGGTACAATGAGCAGTTCTTC. The rearrangement uses TRBV6-1 and TRBJ2-1, with TRBD2 matching 12 bases. The CDR3 contains 15 residues. The germline gives CDR1 MNHNS, CDR2 SASEGT. J was trimmed by 4 bases and V by 3 bases; bases with no gene match: 1.

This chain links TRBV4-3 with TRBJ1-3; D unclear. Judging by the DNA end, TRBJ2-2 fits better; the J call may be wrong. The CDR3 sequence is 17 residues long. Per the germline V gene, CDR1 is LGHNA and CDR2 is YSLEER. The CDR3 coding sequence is TGCGCCAGCAGCCAAGATCACCACGCAGTCCTCACCGGGGAGCTGTTTTTT. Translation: CASSQDHHAVLTGELFF.

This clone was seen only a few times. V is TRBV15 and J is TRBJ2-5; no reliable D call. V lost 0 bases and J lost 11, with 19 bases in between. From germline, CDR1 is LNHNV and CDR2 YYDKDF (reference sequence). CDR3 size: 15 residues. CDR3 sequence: CATSRDPGPLGEQYF. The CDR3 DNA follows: TGTGCCACCAGCAGAGACCCGGGTCCCTTGGGTGAGCAGTACTTC.

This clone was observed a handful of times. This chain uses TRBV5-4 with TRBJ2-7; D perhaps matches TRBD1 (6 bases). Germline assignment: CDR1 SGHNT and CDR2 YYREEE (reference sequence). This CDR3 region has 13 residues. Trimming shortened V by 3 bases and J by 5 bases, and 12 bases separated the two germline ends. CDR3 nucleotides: TGTGCCAGCAGCTACCAGGGGAGACACGAGCAGTACTTC. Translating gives CASSYQGRHEQYF.

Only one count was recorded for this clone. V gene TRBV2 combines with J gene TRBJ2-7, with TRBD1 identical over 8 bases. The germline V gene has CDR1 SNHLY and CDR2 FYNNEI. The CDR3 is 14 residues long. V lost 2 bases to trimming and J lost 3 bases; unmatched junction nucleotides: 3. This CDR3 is CASSEQGAFYEQYF. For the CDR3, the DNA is TGTGCCAGCAGTGAACAGGGGGCGTTCTACGAGCAGTACTTC.

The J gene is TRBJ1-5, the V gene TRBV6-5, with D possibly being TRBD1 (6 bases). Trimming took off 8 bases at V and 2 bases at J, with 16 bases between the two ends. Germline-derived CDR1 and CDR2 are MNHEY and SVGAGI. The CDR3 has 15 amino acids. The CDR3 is CASWAGAPGNQPQHF. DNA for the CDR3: TGTGCCAGCTGGGCGGGGGCGCCGGGCAATCAGCCCCAGCATTTT.

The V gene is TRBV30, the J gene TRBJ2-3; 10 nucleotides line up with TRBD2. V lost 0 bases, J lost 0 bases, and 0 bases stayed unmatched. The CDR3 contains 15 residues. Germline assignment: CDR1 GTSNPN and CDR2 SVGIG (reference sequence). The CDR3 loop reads CAWSVLAGSTDTQYF. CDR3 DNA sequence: TGTGCCTGGAGTGTACTAGCGGGGAGCACAGATACGCAGTATTTT.

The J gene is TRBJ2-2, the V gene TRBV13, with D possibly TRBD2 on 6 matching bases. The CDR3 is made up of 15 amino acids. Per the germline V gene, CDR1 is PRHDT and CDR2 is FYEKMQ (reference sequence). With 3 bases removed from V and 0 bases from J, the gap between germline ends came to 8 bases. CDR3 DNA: TGTGCCAGCAGCTTCGGGACTCCGAACACCGGGGAGCTGTTTTTT. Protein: CASSFGTPNTGELFF.

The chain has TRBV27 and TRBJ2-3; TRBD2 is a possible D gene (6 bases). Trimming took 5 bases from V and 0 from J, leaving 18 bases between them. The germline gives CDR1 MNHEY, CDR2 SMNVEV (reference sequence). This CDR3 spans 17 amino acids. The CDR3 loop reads CASSLLGSSSSTDTQYF. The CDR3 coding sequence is TGTGCCAGCAGTCTCCTCGGGAGTAGTTCTAGCACAGATACGCAGTATTTT.

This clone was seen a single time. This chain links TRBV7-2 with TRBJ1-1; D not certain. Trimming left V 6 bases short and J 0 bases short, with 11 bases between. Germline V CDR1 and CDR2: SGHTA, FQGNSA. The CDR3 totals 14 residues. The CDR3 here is CASRWRGMNTEAFF. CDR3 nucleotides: TGTGCCAGCAGATGGCGAGGGATGAACACTGAAGCTTTCTTT.

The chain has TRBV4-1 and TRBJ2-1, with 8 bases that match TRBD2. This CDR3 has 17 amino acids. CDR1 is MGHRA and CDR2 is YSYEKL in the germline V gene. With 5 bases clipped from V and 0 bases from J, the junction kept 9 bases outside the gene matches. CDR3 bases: TGCGCCAGCAGCACGTCGAGCGGGGGAAGCTCCTACAATGAGCAGTTCTTC. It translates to CASSTSSGGSSYNEQFF.

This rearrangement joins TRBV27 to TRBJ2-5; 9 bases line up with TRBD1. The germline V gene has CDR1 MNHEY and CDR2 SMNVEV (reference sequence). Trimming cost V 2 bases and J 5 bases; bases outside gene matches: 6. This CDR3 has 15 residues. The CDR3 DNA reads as TGTGCCAGCAGTTTAAGGGACAGGGCCTACGAGACCCAGTACTTC. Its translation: CASSLRDRAYETQYF.

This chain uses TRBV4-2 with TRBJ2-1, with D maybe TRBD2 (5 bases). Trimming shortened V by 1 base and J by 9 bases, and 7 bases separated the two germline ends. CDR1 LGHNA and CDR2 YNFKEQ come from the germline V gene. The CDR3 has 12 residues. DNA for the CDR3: TGTGCCAGCAGCCAAGCGGGGATTGAGCAGTTCTTC. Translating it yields CASSQAGIEQFF.

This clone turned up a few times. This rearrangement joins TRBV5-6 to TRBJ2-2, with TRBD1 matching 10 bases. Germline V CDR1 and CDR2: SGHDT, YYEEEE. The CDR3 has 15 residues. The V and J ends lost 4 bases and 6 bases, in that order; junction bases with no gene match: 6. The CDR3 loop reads CASSHDRGRAGELFF. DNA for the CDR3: TGTGCCAGCAGCCATGACAGGGGGCGTGCCGGGGAGCTGTTTTTT.